These T cell receptor beta chains were read from a single sample in a study of cytomegalovirus exposure and HLA in healthy donors. Sequencing was performed with immunoSEQ multiplex PCR; in TCRdb, only in-frame clones are kept and a portion is missing. The data hold under 200,000 clones, with more than 65% observed a single time. Sample: PBMCs. The source of these receptors is a woman in her twenties or thirties in good health and CMV-seropositive. CDR3s leave out the opening cysteine and the closing phenylalanine or tryptophan. The listing skips clone size in some rows; elsewhere it reads once, few, many or a size class.

J,size,V,CDR3
TRBJ1-5,-,TRBV5-1,ASSLDGSNQPQH
TRBJ2-2,few,TRBV2,ASSEARRGPGGELF
TRBJ2-1,-,TRBV7-9,ASSQSEYNEQF
TRBJ2-1,few,TRBV5-1,ASTSSGGYNEQF
TRBJ2-5,-,TRBV5-5,ASSLTRALTQY
TRBJ2-7,-,TRBV6-5,ATTVGIGSYEQY
TRBJ1-5,-,TRBV7-6,ASSIDGINQPQH
TRBJ1-1,-,TRBV28,ASRQSPTEAF
TRBJ1-1,-,TRBV7-7,ASSPPSLTGENTEAF
TRBJ1-2,-,TRBV5-1,ASSPTGTVGTGYT
TRBJ1-2,-,TRBV28,ASSRQTQDYGYT